This T cell receptor beta chain comes out of a study of shared clonotypes between healthy human individuals. In the case of this clone: Its antigen is undetermined.

Naive CD8 cells lacked CD45RO, underwent positive selection for CCR7 and left out terminally differentiated effector memory CD45RA+ cells. The donor population consisted of healthy HIV-negative adults with no recent acute infections or vaccinations. Study-wide findings and caveats: Generally, naive subsets (rather than memory subsets) showed larger estimated richness. It was the few donors that limited the genetic and exposure-history diversity represented.

Original handling: Junction-only sequences without quality scores came from ImmunoSEQ, so filtering differed. The assay was immunoSEQ multiplex PCR, and TCRdb's table has in-frame clones only and misses some. V, J and clone size were drawn from that table, and D and trimming were deduced from the DNA. Among about 2 million clones listed, about 95% were seen once. The TCR was taken from a man younger than 35 in good health. What was sequenced was naive CD8+ T cells sorted from blood.

The CDR3: CASSDYNEQFF. CDR3 bases: TGCGCCAGCAGTGACTACAATGAGCAGTTCTTC. The chain has TRBV10-1 and TRBJ2-1; no definite D call. The CDR3 consists of 11 residues. Germline loops: CDR1 WNHNN, CDR2 SYGVQD (reference sequence). The V gene lost 3 bases and the J gene lost 3 bases, with 0 bases spanning the gap.